The T cell receptor beta chain under discussion was sequenced for a study of T cell responses to AZD1222 COVID-19 vaccine. Findings of the study overall: Reportedly, nearly half the spike-specific TCRs target unmutated variant regions. Donors, mostly white British, included more females; clonal diversity was possibly underestimated.

Only in-frame clones appear in the TCRdb table, and some are missing; sequencing was by immunoSEQ multiplex PCR. The sample lists 150,000 to 200,000 clones; almost 95% were seen once. Comments on this clone: The antigen is undetermined. This sample also contains other DNA sequences that code for the same CDR3.

Between the trimmed V and J ends, which lost 1 base and 5 bases, there was a span of 5 bases. CDR3 length: 12 amino acids. Germline CDR1 and CDR2: LGHDT and YNNKEL (reference sequence). The specimen comprised peripheral blood, sampled on day 0 of AZD1222 vaccination. The source is an adult in good health. The chain employs TRBV3-1 (or the pseudogene TRBV3-2) and TRBJ1-1; D not certain. The DNA of the CDR3 is TGTGCCAGCAGCCAAGGTAAGACTGAAGCTTTCTTT. Protein sequence: CASSQGKTEAFF.